A selection of T cell receptor beta chains follows, all from one sample in a study of regulatory T cells in long-lasting Graves disease. TCRdb redid the calling of the multiplex PCR reads with MiXCR, one entry per CDR3 protein. Here the sample spans about 440,000 distinct CDR3 sequences, 15% being singletons. The same data also went into a second study, on T cells in Graves' hyperthyroidism and ophthalmopathy.

The source material was peripheral blood mononuclear cells (PBMCs), sampled at new diagnosis, from a patient treated with antithyroid drugs. All receptors come from a woman in her 30s with Graves disease. CDR3s include the opening cysteine and the closing phenylalanine or tryptophan. The D gene is left open where the match is weak. Some rows mark clone size as missing; the rest say once, few, many or name a class of expanded clone.

-	-	TRBJ2-1	TRBV12-3/TRBV12-4	TGTGCCATCAGTTCGACAGGCGGAAACAATGAGCAGTTCTTC	CAISSTGGNNEQFF
many	-	TRBJ2-7	TRBV7-9	TGTGCCAGCAGCTTACCGACAGGCTACGAGCAGTACTTC	CASSLPTGYEQYF
-	TRBD1	TRBJ1-5	TRBV19	TGTGCCAGTAGTATATTAGGGACAGGGTATCATCAGCCCCAGCATTTT	CASSILGTGYHQPQHF
few	TRBD2	TRBJ2-7	TRBV19	TGTGCCAGTAGTTGGCGAGCGGGAGAAACGCTCTACGAGCAGTACTTC	CASSWRAGETLYEQYF
many	TRBD1	TRBJ2-7	TRBV2	TGTGCCAGCAGTCCGAGAGGACAGGGGGCTCGGGAGCAGTACTTC	CASSPRGQGAREQYF
many	-	TRBJ1-4	TRBV10-3	TGTGCCATCAGTGAGTCGGGGGGTGAAAAACTGTTTTTT	CAISESGGEKLFF
-	-	TRBJ2-2	TRBV4-1	TGCGCCAGCAGCCAAGGGAGGGGGTTCGGACCAACCGGGGAGCTGTTTTTT	CASSQGRGFGPTGELFF
many	-	TRBJ1-1	TRBV29-1	TGCAGCGTTGTGGACAGCCAAGCTTTCTTT	CSVVDSQAFF
many	TRBD2	TRBJ2-1	TRBV28	TGTGCCAGCAGGGGGACTAGCGGGATTAATGAGCAGTTCTTC	CASRGTSGINEQFF
many	-	TRBJ1-5	TRBV5-1	TGCGCCAGCAGCTCCGGGCCGCGGGATCAGCCCCAGCATTTT	CASSSGPRDQPQHF
few	TRBD2	TRBJ2-7	TRBV7-9	TGTGCCACTTCGACTAGCGGGGACTACGAGCAGTACTTC	CATSTSGDYEQYF
-	TRBD2	TRBJ2-7	TRBV28	TGTGCCAGCAGTTTGGGGGGACTAGCGATATACGAGCAGTACTTC	CASSLGGLAIYEQYF
-	TRBD1	TRBJ2-5	TRBV3-1	TGTGCCAGCAGCCAAGATCTTGGAGACAGGGGGACCCAGTACTTC	CASSQDLGDRGTQYF
few	TRBD1	TRBJ2-1	TRBV2	TGTGCCAGCAGGTTACTGGTCCAGGGGGCAGGTGAGCAGTTCTTC	CASRLLVQGAGEQFF
few	TRBD1	TRBJ2-7	TRBV29-1	TGCAGCGCTGAGGGACAGGGAGCCCACGAGCAGTACTTC	CSAEGQGAHEQYF
-	TRBD2	TRBJ2-7	TRBV7-6	TGTGCCAGCAGCTTGGGCGAGGGAGCGGGAGGTTACGAGCAGTACTTC	CASSLGEGAGGYEQYF
many	TRBD1	TRBJ1-4	TRBV7-6	TGTGCCAGCAGCTCCGGGACAGCTAGAGGGAAACTGTTTTTT	CASSSGTARGKLFF
many	-	TRBJ1-2	TRBV11-2	TGTGCCAGCACCCCGTGGGGGGCTGGGTATGGCTACACCTTC	CASTPWGAGYGYTF